This T cell receptor (beta chain) appears in the sequencing data of a study of T cell changes during pregnancy in multiple sclerosis (dated by TCRdb to the late 2010s). Turning to the overall study: In women with multiple sclerosis, the researchers looked at how the T cell repertoire shifted as pregnancy progressed.

The method was the immunoSEQ multiplex PCR assay. TCRdb took this table from immuneACCESS and kept in-frame rearrangements with V and J called. Such tables lack part of the clones; where checked against another copy, unresolved V genes explain under half of the gap, and the rest is unexplained. This sample has under 60,000 clones in its table, and roughly 90% of those were observed once. The ten largest account for 0.6% to 0.7% of the sample. Note on this clone: This receptor's antigen is unknown. Base qualities are not at hand, and no much larger clone is one base apart.

There are 15 amino acids in the CDR3, from cysteine to phenylalanine inclusive. Just CDR3 DNA is preserved here, 45 bases in frame from base 1. V and J lose 0 bases and 4 bases, and a span of 12 bases separates them. The germline V gene yields SGHRS for CDR1 and YFSETQ for CDR2. Sequences were derived from CD4+ T cells from peripheral blood mononuclear cells, sampled after pregnancy. The receptor chain draws on TRBV5-1 and TRBJ2-3; a tentative D call is TRBD1 (6 bases match). This receptor was obtained from a female donor with multiple sclerosis, enrolled in a pregnancy study. The bases read TGCGCCAGCAGCTTGGGGGGACAATCAGCAGATACGCAGTATTTT. This translates into CASSLGGQSADTQYF.